This T cell receptor (beta chain) was sequenced in a study of blood T cells in healthy people across ages. Study-level results: PBMCs that were unsorted prevented a conclusive naive versus antigen-experienced comparison.

This clonotype has a single count. Its specificity is not known. A J-beta primer mix and a sample-barcoded 5' primer were used in a second PCR of roughly 6 to 12 cycles. A single record per CDR3 protein comes from TCRdb applying MiXCR to the 5' RACE reads. The sample has 1.5 million to 2 million distinct CDR3 sequences; 30% to 40% are singletons. The CDR3 contains 11 residues. V was pared by 7 bases and J by 9 bases, with 13 bases between. CDR1 is SQVTM, CDR2 ANQGSEA, per germline. This chain connects TRBV29-1 to TRBJ2-1, with D unresolved. The clonotype originates from a human donor in good health. The sample consisted of blood. The CDR3 bases are TGCAGCGCCTCTTTCCACAGTGAGCAGTTCTTC. Amino acids: CSASFHSEQFF.